This is a list of T cell receptor beta chains from one sample in a study of shared clonotypes between healthy human individuals. Generated by immunoSEQ multiplex PCR, the TCRdb table keeps only in-frame clones and is missing some. This table has a few million clones, 90% to 95% appearing once. Specimen: naive CD4+ T cells from PBMCs. The receptors were sampled from a young man in good health. Some clones in this sample may be carry-over from other donors' samples. The CDR3 runs from the conserved cysteine through the conserved F or W. The order of the fields is CDR3 length, J gene, clone size, V gene, D gene, CDR3 DNA, CDR3 protein. A D gene is named only where the DNA matches it firmly. For some rows the clone size is stated as once, few or many, or as a class when expanded; others skip it.

>16|TRBJ2-7|NA|TRBV19|NA
TGTGCCAGTAGTAACCTAGGGAGCCCACCCCACTACGAGCAGTACTTC
CASSNLGSPPHYEQYF
>14|TRBJ2-5|NA|TRBV12-2|NA
TGTGCAAGTCGCTTAGCTAGCGGGACAGAGACCCAGTACTTC
CASRLASGTETQYF
>14|TRBJ2-7|NA|TRBV9|NA
TGTGCCAGCAGCGTAGGTCCTGCTTCCTACGAGCAGTACTTC
CASSVGPASYEQYF
>15|TRBJ2-1|NA|TRBV11-2|TRBD1
TGTGCCAGCAGACACTTCGACAGGGCCTACAATGAGCAGTTCTTC
CASRHFDRAYNEQFF
>16|TRBJ2-1|NA|TRBV5-1|TRBD2
TGCGCCAGCAGCTTGGGACTAGCGGGAGATTACAATGAGCAGTTCTTC
CASSLGLAGDYNEQFF
>14|TRBJ2-2|NA|TRBV11-2|NA
TGTGCCAGCAGCTTGCCCCGGGTAACCGGGGAGCTGTTTTTT
CASSLPRVTGELFF
>14|TRBJ2-2|NA|TRBV5-1|NA
TGCGCCAGCAGCCCTCTTGGGGCGACCGGGGAGCTGTTTTTT
CASSPLGATGELFF
>15|TRBJ2-3|once|TRBV5-6|NA
TGTGCCAGCAGCCGCCCGGTGCGGGCCAGAGATACGCAGTATTTT
CASSRPVRARDTQYF
>15|TRBJ1-4|NA|TRBV30|NA
TGTGCCTGGAGTGGCCGGGGCGCTGGTAATGAAAAACTGTTTTTT
CAWSGRGAGNEKLFF
>13|TRBJ2-1|NA|TRBV14|NA
TGTGCCAGCAGCGCACTAGTCTACAATGAGCAGTTCTTC
CASSALVYNEQFF
>13|TRBJ1-5|NA|TRBV28|NA
TGTGCCAGCAGTTTTCCCCCCACGGAGCCCCAGCATTTT
CASSFPPTEPQHF
>16|TRBJ2-3|NA|TRBV5-1|NA
TGCGCCAGCAGCTTACAGGGCCCAGGGGAGGCAGATACGCAGTATTTT
CASSLQGPGEADTQYF